Listed below are T cell receptor beta chains from one sample, sequenced in a study of blood T cell repertoires in COVID-19. Method: immunoSEQ multiplex PCR; TCRdb's copy keeps in-frame clones and lacks some. Of 350,000 to 400,000 clones listed, 70% to 90% are singletons. Sequencing was done on a sample of peripheral blood. The receptors derive from a woman aged 60-70 years with COVID-19, enrolled during active disease. Each CDR3 is given without its conserved first and last residue.

TRBV7-3	TRBJ1-1	ASSPVGVTEAF
TRBV7-3	TRBJ2-7	ASSLGTGVSYEQY
TRBV7-9	TRBJ1-5	ASSPAGGQPQH
TRBV7-8	TRBJ2-7	ASSWTSTSYEQY
TRBV7-9	TRBJ1-2	ASSPTGVRRGGYT
TRBV19	TRBJ1-1	ASSVGQGSPEAF
TRBV2	TRBJ2-7	ASGVRLNGVEQY
TRBV6-2/TRBV6-3	TRBJ2-4	ASSRPGGKNIQY
TRBV29-1	TRBJ1-1	SVEGQEYTEAF
TRBV7-9	TRBJ2-7	ASSLGQPASYEQY
TRBV7-2	TRBJ1-5	ASSWQGNQPQH
TRBV19	TRBJ1-5	ASSPGTGGLNQPQH
TRBV11-3	TRBJ2-1	ASSLDQVYEQF
TRBV9	TRBJ2-1	ASSVEWGHNEQF
TRBV6-5	TRBJ1-1	ASTEAANTEAF
TRBV18	TRBJ1-4	ASSPPGDAEKLF
TRBV12-5	TRBJ1-5	ASGSPSAGPFRPQH
TRBV9	TRBJ1-4	ASSVGGTNEKLF
TRBV5-1	TRBJ2-5	ASSPRQRGLETQY
TRBV7-7	TRBJ2-5	ASSLVGGLAETQY
TRBV9	TRBJ1-2	ASSLRPTGGSGGYT
TRBV14	TRBJ2-5	ASSQENSQETQY
TRBV7-2	TRBJ2-1	ASSPRQIYNEQF
TRBV3-1/TRBV3-2	TRBJ2-7	ASSPQSGAGFDEQY
TRBV30	TRBJ2-3	AWRRPASTDTQY
TRBV6-2/TRBV6-3	TRBJ1-6	ASSAPEVRAPLH
TRBV6-6	TRBJ2-2	ASSSGVFTGELF
TRBV5-6	TRBJ2-3	ASSFGTDTQY
TRBV6-2/TRBV6-3	TRBJ1-1	ASSYPPRGEETEAF
TRBV14	TRBJ2-1	ASSQLLAGNYNEQF
TRBV27	TRBJ1-5	ASSSSPTGRNQPQH
TRBV11-2	TRBJ1-1	ASSTQTNTEAF
TRBV4-2	TRBJ1-1	ASSQDAGRNTEAF
TRBV19	TRBJ2-7	ASSITGGEQY
TRBV12-3/TRBV12-4	TRBJ1-2	ASRSDSIYGYT
TRBV29-1	TRBJ2-2	SVAGTANTGELF
TRBV18	TRBJ2-7	ASSPNRGEQY
TRBV6-1	TRBJ2-2	ASSEDRGVGELF
TRBV5-1	TRBJ2-7	ASSTLPAGSSYEQY
TRBV11-2	TRBJ1-2	ASSPRFREVNYGYT
TRBV5-4	TRBJ2-1	ASSLDSGGAGEQF
TRBV7-8	TRBJ2-7	ASSPGRAYEQY
TRBV5-1	TRBJ2-5	ASSLAASGGETQY
TRBV11-2	TRBJ2-7	ASSPRLAGGQLYEQY
TRBV27	TRBJ1-2	ASSLLHRGNYGYT
TRBV2	TRBJ1-5	ASSLDSGYLNQPQH
TRBV5-1	TRBJ2-7	ASSSQGYEQY
TRBV7-2	TRBJ2-4	ASSLMGQASKNIQY
TRBV18	TRBJ2-3	ASSPFNGGSTDTQY
TRBV19	TRBJ1-1	ASSIGKRGIRMNTEAF
TRBV28	TRBJ1-2	ASSPAGTSGYGYT
TRBV19	TRBJ1-1	ASSTRQGVNTEAF